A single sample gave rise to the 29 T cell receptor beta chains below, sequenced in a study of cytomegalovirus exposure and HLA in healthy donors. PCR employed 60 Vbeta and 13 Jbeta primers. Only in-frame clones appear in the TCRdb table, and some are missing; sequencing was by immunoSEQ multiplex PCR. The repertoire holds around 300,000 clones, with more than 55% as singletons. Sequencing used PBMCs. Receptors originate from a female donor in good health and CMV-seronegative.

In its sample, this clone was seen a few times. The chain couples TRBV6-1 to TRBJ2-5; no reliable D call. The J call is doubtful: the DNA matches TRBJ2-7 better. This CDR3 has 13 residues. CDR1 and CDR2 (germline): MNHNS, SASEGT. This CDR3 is CASRLYSEYEQYF. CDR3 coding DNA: TGTGCCAGCAGATTGTACAGTGAATACGAGCAGTACTTC.

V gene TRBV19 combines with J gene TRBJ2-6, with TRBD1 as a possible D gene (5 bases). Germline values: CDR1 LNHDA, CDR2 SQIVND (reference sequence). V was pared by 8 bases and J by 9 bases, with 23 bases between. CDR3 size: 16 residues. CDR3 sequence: CASGAIGTDSHNVLTF. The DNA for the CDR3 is TGTGCCAGTGGGGCCATAGGAACTGACAGCCACAACGTCCTGACTTTC.

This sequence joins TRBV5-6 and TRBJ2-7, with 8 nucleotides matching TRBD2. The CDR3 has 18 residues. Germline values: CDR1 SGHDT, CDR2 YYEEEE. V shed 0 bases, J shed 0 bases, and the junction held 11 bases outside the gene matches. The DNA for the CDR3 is TGTGCCAGCAGCTTGGCCTATCGCGGGACTAGAGGCTCCTACGAGCAGTACTTC. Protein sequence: CASSLAYRGTRGSYEQYF.

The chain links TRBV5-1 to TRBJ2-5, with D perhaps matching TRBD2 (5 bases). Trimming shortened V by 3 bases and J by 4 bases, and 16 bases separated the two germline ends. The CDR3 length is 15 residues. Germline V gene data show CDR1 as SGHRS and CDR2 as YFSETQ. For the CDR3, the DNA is TGCGCCAGCAGCTCTGCACCCGGAGGTGTAGAGACCCAGTACTTC. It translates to CASSSAPGGVETQYF.

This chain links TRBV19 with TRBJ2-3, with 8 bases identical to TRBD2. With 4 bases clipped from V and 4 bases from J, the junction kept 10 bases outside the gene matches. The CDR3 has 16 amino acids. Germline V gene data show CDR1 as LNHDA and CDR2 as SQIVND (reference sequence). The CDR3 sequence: CASSTQAGAVSDTQYF. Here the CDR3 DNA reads TGTGCCAGTAGTACTCAAGCGGGAGCGGTTTCAGATACGCAGTATTTT.

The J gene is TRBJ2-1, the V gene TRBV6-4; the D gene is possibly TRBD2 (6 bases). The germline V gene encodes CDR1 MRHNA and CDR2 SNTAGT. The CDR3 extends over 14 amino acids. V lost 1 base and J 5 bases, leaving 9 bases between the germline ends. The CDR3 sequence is CASSDWGGDNEQFF. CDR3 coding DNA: TGTGCCAGCAGTGACTGGGGCGGGGACAATGAGCAGTTCTTC.

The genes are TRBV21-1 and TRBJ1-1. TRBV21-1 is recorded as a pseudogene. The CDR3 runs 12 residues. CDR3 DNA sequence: TGTGCCAGCCCAGAGGGTGGGACTGAAGCTTTCTTT. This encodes CASPEGGTEAFF.

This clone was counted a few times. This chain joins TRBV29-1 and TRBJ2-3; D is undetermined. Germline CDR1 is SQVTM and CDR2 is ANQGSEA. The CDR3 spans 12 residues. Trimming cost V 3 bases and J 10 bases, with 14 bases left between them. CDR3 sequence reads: CSVDSTAGSQYF. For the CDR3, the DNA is TGCAGCGTTGACAGTACAGCTGGGTCGCAGTATTTT.

CDR3 amino acids: CASSPPQASGTRFSYNEQFF. In DNA form, the CDR3 reads TGTGCCAGCTCACCACCCCAGGCTAGCGGGACCCGATTCTCCTACAATGAGCAGTTCTTC. The rearrangement links TRBV18 to TRBJ2-1; 9 bases match TRBD2. J lost 0 bases, V lost 0 bases, and 12 bases had no gene match. Germline V gene data show CDR1 as KGHSH and CDR2 as LQKENI. The CDR3 covers 20 residues.

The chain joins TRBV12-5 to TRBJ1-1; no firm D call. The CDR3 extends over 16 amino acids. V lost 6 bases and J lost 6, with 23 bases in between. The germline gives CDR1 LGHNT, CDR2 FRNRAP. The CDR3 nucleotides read TGTGCTAGTGGCTCACTACCGGGATCCCCAGGAGCTGAAGCTTTCTTT. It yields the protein CASGSLPGSPGAEAFF. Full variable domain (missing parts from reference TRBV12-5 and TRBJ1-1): DARVTQTPRHKVTEMGQEVTMRCQPILGHNTVFWYRQTMMQGLELLAYFRNRAPLDDSGMPKDRFSAEMPDATLATLKIQPSEPRDSAVYFCASGSLPGSPGAEAFFGQGTRLTVV.

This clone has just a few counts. The DNA for the CDR3 is TGTGCCAGCAGCCTAACCTTTCAGCCCCAGCATTTT. Its protein is CASSLTFQPQHF. The chain employs TRBV7-2 and TRBJ1-5; unclear D gene. The V and J ends lost 5 bases and 6 bases respectively, with 8 bases between them. This CDR3 comprises 12 residues. Germline V gene lookup returns CDR1 SGHTA and CDR2 FQGNSA.

CDR3 loop: CSARVQETQYF. CDR3 bases: TGCAGTGCTAGAGTACAAGAGACCCAGTACTTC. The chain joins TRBV20-1 to TRBJ2-5; the D is unclear. The CDR3 is 11 residues long. V was pared by 1 base and J by 2 bases, with 2 bases between. CDR1 is DFQATT and CDR2 is SNEGSKA in the germline V gene (reference sequence).

The CDR3 is CSVEDPNGMFEETQYF. The DNA for the CDR3 is TGCAGCGTTGAAGATCCGAACGGTATGTTCGAGGAGACCCAGTACTTC. This chain uses TRBV29-1 with TRBJ2-5, with D unresolved. The CDR3 runs 16 residues. Germline-derived CDR1 and CDR2 are SQVTM and ANQGSEA. Trimming took 0 bases from V and 5 from J, leaving 19 bases between them.

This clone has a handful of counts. The CDR3 DNA reads as TGCGCCAGCAGCGCGGGAAGCTTAAGCGAGACCCAGTACTTC. Amino acid sequence: CASSAGSLSETQYF. V usage is TRBV5-1 and J usage is TRBJ2-5; D is possibly TRBD2 (6 bases). This CDR3 is 14 amino acids long. Trimming cost V 4 bases and J 5 bases, with 15 bases left between them. From germline, CDR1 is SGHRS and CDR2 YFSETQ.

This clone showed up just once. The CDR3 coding sequence is TGTGCCAGCTCAGAACCGGGACAGGGGGTCGCCGGGGAGCTGTTTTTT. This gives the protein CASSEPGQGVAGELFF. The chain has TRBV18 and TRBJ2-2, with 11 bases that match TRBD1. V was pared by 5 bases and J by 6 bases, with 8 bases of the junction left unmatched. The length of the CDR3 is 16 residues. Germline V gives CDR1 KGHSH, CDR2 LQKENI.

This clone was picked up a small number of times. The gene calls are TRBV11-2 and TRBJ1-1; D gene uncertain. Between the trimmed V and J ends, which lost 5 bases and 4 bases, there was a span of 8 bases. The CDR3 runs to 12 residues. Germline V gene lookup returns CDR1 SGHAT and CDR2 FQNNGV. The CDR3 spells CASSLSRTEAFF. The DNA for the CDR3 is TGTGCCAGCAGCCTGAGCCGCACTGAAGCTTTCTTT.

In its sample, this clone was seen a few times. CDR3 DNA: TGTGCCACCCGCCGCGGGGAGAGCACAGATACGCAGTATTTT. It encodes CATRRGESTDTQYF. This chain uses TRBV15 with TRBJ2-3, with D maybe TRBD2 (6 bases). The CDR3 is 14 residues long. The V gene lost 8 bases and the J gene lost 0 bases, with 12 bases spanning the gap. CDR1 is LNHNV, CDR2 YYDKDF, per germline (reference sequence).

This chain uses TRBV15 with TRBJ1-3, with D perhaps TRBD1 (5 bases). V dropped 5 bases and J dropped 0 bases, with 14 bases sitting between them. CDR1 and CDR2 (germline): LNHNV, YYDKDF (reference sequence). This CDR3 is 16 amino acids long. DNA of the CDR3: TGTGCCACCAGCGAGGATTATGACAGCTCTGGAAACACCATATATTTT. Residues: CATSEDYDSSGNTIYF.

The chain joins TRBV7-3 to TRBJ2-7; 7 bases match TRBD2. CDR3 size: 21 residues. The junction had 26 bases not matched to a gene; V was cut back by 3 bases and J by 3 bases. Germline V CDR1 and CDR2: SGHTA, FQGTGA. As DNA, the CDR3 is TGTGCCAGCAGCTTTTTTGGCACAGCGGAGGGAGGGCCCGTGAAGTTCTACGAGCAGTACTTC. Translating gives CASSFFGTAEGGPVKFYEQYF. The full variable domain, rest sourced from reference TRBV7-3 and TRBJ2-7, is GAGVSQTPSNKVTEKGKYVELRCDPISGHTALYWYRQSLGQGPEFLIYFQGTGAADDSGLPNDRFFAVRPEGSVSTLKIQRTERGDSAVYLCASSFFGTAEGGPVKFYEQYFGPGTRLTVT.

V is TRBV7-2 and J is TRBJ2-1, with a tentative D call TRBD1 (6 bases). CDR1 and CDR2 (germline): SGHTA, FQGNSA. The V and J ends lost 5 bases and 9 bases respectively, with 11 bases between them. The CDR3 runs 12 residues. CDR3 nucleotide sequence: TGTGCCAGCAGCCGCTCAGGGGCTGAGCAGTTCTTC. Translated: CASSRSGAEQFF. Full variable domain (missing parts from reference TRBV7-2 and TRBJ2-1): GAGVSQSPSNKVTEKGKDVELRCDPISGHTALYWYRQSLGQGLEFLIYFQGNSAPDKSGLPSDRFSAERTGGSVSTLTIQRTQQEDSAVYLCASSRSGAEQFFGPGTRLTVL.

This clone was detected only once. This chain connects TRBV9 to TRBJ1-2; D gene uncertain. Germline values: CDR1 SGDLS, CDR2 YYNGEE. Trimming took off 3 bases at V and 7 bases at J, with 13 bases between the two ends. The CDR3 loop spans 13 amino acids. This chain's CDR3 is CASSAPYEGGYTF. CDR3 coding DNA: TGTGCCAGCAGCGCCCCTTACGAGGGTGGCTACACCTTC.

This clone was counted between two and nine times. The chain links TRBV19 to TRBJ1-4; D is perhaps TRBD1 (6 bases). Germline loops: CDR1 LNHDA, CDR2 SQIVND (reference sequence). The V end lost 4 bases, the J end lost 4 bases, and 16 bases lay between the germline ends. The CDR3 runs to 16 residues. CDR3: CASSTYGQTLNEKLFF. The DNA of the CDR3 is TGTGCCAGTAGTACCTATGGACAGACTCTTAATGAAAAACTGTTTTTT. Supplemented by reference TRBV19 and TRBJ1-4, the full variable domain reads DGGITQSPKYLFRKEGQNVTLSCEQNLNHDAMYWYRQDPGQGLRLIYYSQIVNDFQKGDIAEGYSVSREKKESFPLTVTSAQKNPTAFYLCASSTYGQTLNEKLFFGSGTQLSVL.

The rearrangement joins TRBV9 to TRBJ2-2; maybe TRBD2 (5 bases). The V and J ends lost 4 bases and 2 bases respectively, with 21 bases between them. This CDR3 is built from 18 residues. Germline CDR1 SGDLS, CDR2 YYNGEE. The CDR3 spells CASSPPEGSTINTGELFF. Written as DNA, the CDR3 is TGTGCCAGCAGCCCTCCCGAGGGTTCAACTATTAACACCGGGGAGCTGTTTTTT.

The chain's CDR3 is CASSPEGSAYEQYF. CDR3 sequence (DNA): TGTGCCAGCAGTCCGGAGGGCAGCGCCTACGAGCAGTACTTC. The V and J genes are TRBV27 and TRBJ2-5, with a tentative D call TRBD2 (6 bases). TRBJ2-7 matches the DNA end more closely, so the J call is doubtful. CDR1 is MNHEY, CDR2 SMNVEV, per germline (reference sequence). The CDR3 totals 14 residues.

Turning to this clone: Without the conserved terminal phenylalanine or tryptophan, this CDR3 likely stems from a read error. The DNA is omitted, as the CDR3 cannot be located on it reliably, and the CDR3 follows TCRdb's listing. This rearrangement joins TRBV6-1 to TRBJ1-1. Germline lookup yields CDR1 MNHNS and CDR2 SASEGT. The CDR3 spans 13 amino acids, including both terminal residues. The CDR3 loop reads CASSEEGGSAVKS.

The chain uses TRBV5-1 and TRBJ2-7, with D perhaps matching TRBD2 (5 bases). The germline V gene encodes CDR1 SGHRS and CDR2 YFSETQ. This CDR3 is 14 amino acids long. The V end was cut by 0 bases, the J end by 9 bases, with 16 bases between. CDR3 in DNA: TGCGCCAGCAGCTTGGACGAGCGACCACGGGGGCAGTACTTC. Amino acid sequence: CASSLDERPRGQYF.

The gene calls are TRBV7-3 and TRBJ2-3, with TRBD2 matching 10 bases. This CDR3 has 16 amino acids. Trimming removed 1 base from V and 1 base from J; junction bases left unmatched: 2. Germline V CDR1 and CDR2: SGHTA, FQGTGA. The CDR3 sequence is CASSLIGTSGTDTQYF. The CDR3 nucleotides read TGTGCCAGCAGCTTAATTGGGACTAGCGGCACAGATACGCAGTATTTT. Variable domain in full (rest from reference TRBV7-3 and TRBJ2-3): GAGVSQTPSNKVTEKGKYVELRCDPISGHTALYWYRQSLGQGPEFLIYFQGTGAADDSGLPNDRFFAVRPEGSVSTLKIQRTERGDSAVYLCASSLIGTSGTDTQYFGPGTRLTVL.

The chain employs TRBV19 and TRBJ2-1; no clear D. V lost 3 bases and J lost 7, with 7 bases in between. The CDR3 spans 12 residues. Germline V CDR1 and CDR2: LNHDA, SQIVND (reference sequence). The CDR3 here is CASSITPNEQFF. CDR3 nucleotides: TGTGCCAGTAGTATTACTCCAAATGAGCAGTTCTTC.

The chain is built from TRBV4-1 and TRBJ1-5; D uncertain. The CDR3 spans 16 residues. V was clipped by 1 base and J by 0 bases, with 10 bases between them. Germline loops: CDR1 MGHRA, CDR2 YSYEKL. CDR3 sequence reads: CASSQVRIDSNQPQHF. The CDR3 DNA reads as TGCGCCAGCAGCCAAGTGAGAATAGATAGCAATCAGCCCCAGCATTTT.